This T cell receptor beta chain was found in a study of cytomegalovirus exposure and HLA in healthy donors. To note about this clone: Antigen specificity is unknown.

Primers for the PCR totalled 60 Vbeta and 13 Jbeta. In the original workflow: It was a later analysis that counted 79 million or so unique TCR beta chains, of which approximately 9.9 million were shared. Profiling relied on immunoSEQ multiplex PCR, and the TCRdb table lists in-frame clones only, not all of them. That table gives V, J and clone size, and the DNA gave D and trimming. The data contain about 140,000 clones, roughly 79% of them singletons. V was cut by 1 base and J by 0 bases, with 10 bases left in between. Germline-derived CDR1 and CDR2 are SGHDT and YYEEEE. This CDR3 is 15 amino acids long. Study observations and caveats: Because they were indistinguishable, some V segments, including TRBV6-2 and TRBV6-3, were excluded.

The source is a man in his thirties or forties in good health and CMV-seropositive. The rearrangement uses TRBV5-6 and TRBJ1-1; D possibly corresponds to TRBD1 (6 bases). Sequencing was carried out using PBMCs. The CDR3 bases are TGTGCCAGCAGCTTGTATCAGGGGATGAACACTGAAGCTTTCTTT. Protein product: CASSLYQGMNTEAFF. Combining the CDR3 with reference TRBV5-6 and TRBJ1-1 gives the whole variable domain DAGVTQSPTHLIKTRGQQVTLRCSPKSGHDTVSWYQQALGQGPQFIFQYYEEEERQRGNFPDRFSGHQFPNYSSELNVNALLLGDSALYLCASSLYQGMNTEAFFGQGTRLTVV.